The rows below give T cell receptor beta chains drawn from one sample of a study of shared clonotypes between healthy human individuals. Assay: immunoSEQ multiplex PCR; the TCRdb copy retains only in-frame clones and omits some. The sample yields fewer than 1 million clones, about 97% seen once. Source material: naive CD8+ T cells sorted from blood. These receptors were obtained from a man aged 30 to 39 in good health. The conserved cysteine and the conserved F or W are not part of the CDR3 here. A D gene is named only where the DNA matches it firmly. Not all rows give a size; the values are once, few, many and, for expanded clones, a class.

j_call,d_call,v_call,clone_size,cdr3_aa
TRBJ1-1,-,TRBV28,-,ASTGTLGTEAF
TRBJ2-7,TRBD1,TRBV4-3,once,ASSQTGGQEQY
TRBJ2-3,TRBD2,TRBV27,-,ASGLAGTTDTQY
TRBJ2-3,TRBD2,TRBV5-1,-,ASSLTSGSSTDTQY
TRBJ2-1,TRBD2,TRBV9,-,ASSVGGLAGGYEQF
TRBJ1-4,TRBD1,TRBV4-3,-,ASSQDLGTGIREKLF
TRBJ1-5,TRBD1,TRBV5-1,-,ASSPAGQEDQPQH
TRBJ2-3,TRBD1,TRBV7-8,-,ASSLKRGRASTDTQY
TRBJ1-2,-,TRBV9,-,ASSVDPEQGSSGYGYT
TRBJ2-7,-,TRBV4-1,-,ASSQVTGTENYEQY
TRBJ2-5,TRBD1,TRBV29-1,-,SVGRAGGAETQY
TRBJ1-1,TRBD1,TRBV6-4,-,ASSPGGAEAF
TRBJ2-2,-,TRBV6-5,-,ASSYSRLHAGELF
TRBJ2-3,TRBD2,TRBV19,few,ASSSVFSGSTDTQY
TRBJ2-3,-,TRBV5-6,few,ASSLWFSGTSTDTQY
TRBJ1-1,TRBD1,TRBV7-9,-,ASSSGTGGETEAF
TRBJ2-3,-,TRBV5-4,-,ASSGASTDTQY
TRBJ2-2,-,TRBV9,-,ASSVVDSGELF
TRBJ2-7,TRBD2,TRBV4-1,-,ASSQVAGPIAGGPEAYEQY
TRBJ2-2,-,TRBV5-4,-,ASSYSFRDTGAGELF
TRBJ2-1,TRBD1,TRBV4-1,-,ASSQLDRASGNEQF
TRBJ1-5,-,TRBV4-1,-,ASSQGQLLFD
TRBJ2-1,-,TRBV4-3,-,ASSQGETRWSNEQF
TRBJ2-7,TRBD1,TRBV27,once,ATAGTETFYEQY
TRBJ2-2,-,TRBV7-8,-,ASSLEVAGISTGELF
TRBJ2-2,-,TRBV11-2,-,ASSFYVRVGNTGELF
TRBJ2-7,TRBD1,TRBV13,once,ASRATGGYYEQY
TRBJ2-1,-,TRBV4-1,-,ASSQIVRGSYNEQF
TRBJ1-2,TRBD1,TRBV9,-,ASSEGQPYGYT
TRBJ1-5,-,TRBV19,-,ASSILGGMVNQPQH
TRBJ2-3,-,TRBV7-6,-,ASSTPGVGFADTQY
TRBJ2-7,-,TRBV7-9,-,ASSLTVSGEQY